This is a list of T cell receptor beta chains from one sample in a study of vaccination effects on CD4 cells after COVID-19. The antigens these receptors bind are not known. TCRdb keeps only in-frame clones here, not all; method: immunoSEQ multiplex PCR. The sample lists around 25,000 clones; around 69% were seen once. The sample was CD4+ T cells from PBMCs cultured without peptide, taken before COVID-19 vaccination. The receptors here all came from a human donor who received a COVID-19 vaccine. CDR3s include the opening cysteine and the closing phenylalanine or tryptophan. Each record gives: V gene, J gene, D gene, clone size, CDR3 DNA, CDR3 protein. D genes are given only for firm matches. The listing skips clone size in some rows; elsewhere it reads once, few, many or a size class.

TRBV28	TRBJ1-3	-	-	TGTGCCAGCAGTTTATTAGGGGGAGGAAACACCATATATTTT	CASSLLGGGNTIYF
TRBV12-3/TRBV12-4	TRBJ2-2	-	few	TGTGCCAGCAGAAACACCGGGGAGCTGTTTTTT	CASRNTGELFF
TRBV7-9	TRBJ1-1	TRBD1	-	TGTGCCAGCAGCTTTCGGACAGGTCCGAGGACTGAAGCTTTCTTT	CASSFRTGPRTEAFF
TRBV30	TRBJ2-7	TRBD2	-	TGTGCCTGGAGTCTTTTAGCGGGACCCTACGAGCAGTACTTC	CAWSLLAGPYEQYF
TRBV6-4	TRBJ2-2	-	-	TGTGCCAGCAGTGCTTCCGCGGGGAACACCGGGGAGCTGTTTTTT	CASSASAGNTGELFF
TRBV30	TRBJ1-2	-	medium-sized	TGTGCCTGGAGTGACCCCCATACTAACTATGGCTACACCTTC	CAWSDPHTNYGYTF
TRBV7-2	TRBJ1-5	-	-	TGTGCCAGCAGCGTACAGGGTAATCAGCCCCAGCATTTT	CASSVQGNQPQHF
TRBV9	TRBJ1-2	-	-	TGTGCCAGCAGCGCCCGTACGACGGGAGCCTATGGCTACACCTTC	CASSARTTGAYGYTF
TRBV2	TRBJ2-1	TRBD2	-	TGTGCCAGCAGTGAAGCGGGCGGGGGGGCCTATGAGCAGTTCTTC	CASSEAGGGAYEQFF
TRBV6-5	TRBJ2-1	-	-	TGTGCCAGCAGCAACAGCAATGAGCAGTTCTTC	CASSNSNEQFF
TRBV5-1	TRBJ1-1	-	-	TGCGCCAGCAGCTTGCGGGCCGCGGGGGGGAACACTGAAGCTTTCTTT	CASSLRAAGGNTEAFF
TRBV9	TRBJ1-1	-	-	TGTGCCAGCAGCGCCGGGGGCAGGGCAAACACTGAAGCTTTCTTT	CASSAGGRANTEAFF
TRBV7-8	TRBJ1-1	TRBD1	-	TGTGCCAGCAGCGCCGGACAGGGGGCTGAAGCTTTCTTT	CASSAGQGAEAFF
TRBV19	TRBJ1-2	-	-	TGTGCCAGTAGTATAGTAAGGGGAGCTAACTATGGCTACACCTTC	CASSIVRGANYGYTF
TRBV9	TRBJ2-5	-	-	TGTGCCAGCAGCGTGGGCGGGGAAGGGACCCAGTACTTC	CASSVGGEGTQYF
TRBV12-3/TRBV12-4	TRBJ2-2	-	-	TGTGCCAGCAGTTCCCTCGTCGGCGGGGAGCTGTTTTTT	CASSSLVGGELFF
TRBV11-3	TRBJ1-2	-	-	TGTGCCAGCAGCCCCCCTCAGAGCTTCGGTGGCTACACCTTC	CASSPPQSFGGYTF
TRBV27	TRBJ2-7	-	few	TGTGCCAGCAGTTTACGGGAAGGGGGATACGAGCAGTACTTC	CASSLREGGYEQYF
TRBV19	TRBJ1-1	-	-	TGTGCCAGTACCGAGGGGCATAGTGGCACTGAAGCTTTCTTT	CASTEGHSGTEAFF
TRBV29-1	TRBJ2-2	-	once	TGCAGCGTTGTCGCCAGGAACACCGGGGAGCTGTTTTTT	CSVVARNTGELFF
TRBV14	TRBJ1-2	-	-	TGTGCCAGCAGCTCCTCGCGTGGGGTCTATGGCTACACCTTC	CASSSSRGVYGYTF
TRBV19	TRBJ1-3	-	-	TGTGCCAGTTCCGCGGACTCTGGAAACACCATATATTTT	CASSADSGNTIYF